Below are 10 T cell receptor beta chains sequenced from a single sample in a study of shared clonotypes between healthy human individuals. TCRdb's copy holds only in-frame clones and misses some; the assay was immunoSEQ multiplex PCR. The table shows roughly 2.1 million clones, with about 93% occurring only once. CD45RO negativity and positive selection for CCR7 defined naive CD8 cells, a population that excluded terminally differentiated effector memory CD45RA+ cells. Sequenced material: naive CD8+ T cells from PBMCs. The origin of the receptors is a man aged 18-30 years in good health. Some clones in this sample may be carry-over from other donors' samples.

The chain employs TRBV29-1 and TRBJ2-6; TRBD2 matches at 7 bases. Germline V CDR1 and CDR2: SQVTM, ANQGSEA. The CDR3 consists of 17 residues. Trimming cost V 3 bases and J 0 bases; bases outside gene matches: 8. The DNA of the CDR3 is TGCAGCGTTGAGGGGGGGATGGCCTACTCTGGGGCCAACGTCCTGACTTTC. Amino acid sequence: CSVEGGMAYSGANVLTF.

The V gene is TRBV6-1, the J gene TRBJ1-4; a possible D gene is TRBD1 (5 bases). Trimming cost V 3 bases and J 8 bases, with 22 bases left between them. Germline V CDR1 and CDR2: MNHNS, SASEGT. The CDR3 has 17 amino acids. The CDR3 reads CASSDFFSGLSGEKLFF. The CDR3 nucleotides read TGTGCCAGCAGTGACTTCTTTTCGGGGCTTTCGGGGGAAAAACTGTTTTTT.

This CDR3 is CASSFLGLKDEQYF. The CDR3 region has the DNA TGTGCCAGCAGCTTTTTGGGTTTAAAGGACGAGCAGTACTTC. The V gene is TRBV5-4, the J gene TRBJ2-7; no definite D call. CDR1 is SGHNT and CDR2 is YYREEE in the germline V gene (reference sequence). This CDR3 is 14 amino acids long. V lost 2 bases and J 5 bases, leaving 14 bases between the germline ends.

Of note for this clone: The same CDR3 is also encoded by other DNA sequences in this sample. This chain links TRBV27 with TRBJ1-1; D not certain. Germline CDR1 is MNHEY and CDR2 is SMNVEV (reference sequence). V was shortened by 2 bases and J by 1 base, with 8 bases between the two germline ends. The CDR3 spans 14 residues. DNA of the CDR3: TGTGCCAGCAGTTTACAAGGGCAGAACACTGAAGCTTTCTTT. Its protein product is CASSLQGQNTEAFF.

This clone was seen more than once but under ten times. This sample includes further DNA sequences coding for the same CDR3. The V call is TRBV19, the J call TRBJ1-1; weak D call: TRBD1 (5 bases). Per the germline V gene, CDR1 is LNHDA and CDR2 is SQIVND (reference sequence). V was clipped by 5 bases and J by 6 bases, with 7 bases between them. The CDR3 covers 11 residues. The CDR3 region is CASSGGAEAFF. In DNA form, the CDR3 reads TGTGCCAGTAGTGGGGGGGCTGAAGCTTTCTTT.

The CDR3 loop is CSVDQPGSYNEQFF. CDR3 nucleotides: TGCAGCGTTGATCAGCCGGGGTCCTACAATGAGCAGTTCTTC. The chain employs TRBV29-1 and TRBJ2-1, with D possibly TRBD2 on 5 matching bases. Germline V lookup: CDR1 SQVTM, CDR2 ANQGSEA. The CDR3 sequence is 14 residues long. Trimming cost V 3 bases and J 1 base, with 10 bases left between them.

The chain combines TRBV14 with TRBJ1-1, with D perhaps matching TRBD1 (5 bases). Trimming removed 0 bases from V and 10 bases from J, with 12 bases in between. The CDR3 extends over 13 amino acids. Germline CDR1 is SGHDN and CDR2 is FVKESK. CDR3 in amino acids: CASSQDWGRAAFF. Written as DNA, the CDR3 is TGTGCCAGCAGCCAAGATTGGGGGAGGGCAGCTTTCTTT.

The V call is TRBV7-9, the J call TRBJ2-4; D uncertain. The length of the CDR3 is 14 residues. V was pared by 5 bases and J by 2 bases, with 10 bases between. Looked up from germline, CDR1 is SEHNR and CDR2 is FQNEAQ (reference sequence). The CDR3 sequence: CASSPAQSKNIQYF. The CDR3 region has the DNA TGTGCCAGCAGCCCCGCTCAGTCCAAAAACATTCAGTACTTC.

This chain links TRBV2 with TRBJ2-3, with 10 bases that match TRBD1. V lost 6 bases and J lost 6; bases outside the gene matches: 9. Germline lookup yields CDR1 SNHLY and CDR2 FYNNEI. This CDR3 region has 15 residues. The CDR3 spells CASSDRDRGLDTQYF. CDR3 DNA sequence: TGTGCCAGCAGCGACCGGGACAGGGGATTGGATACGCAGTATTTT.

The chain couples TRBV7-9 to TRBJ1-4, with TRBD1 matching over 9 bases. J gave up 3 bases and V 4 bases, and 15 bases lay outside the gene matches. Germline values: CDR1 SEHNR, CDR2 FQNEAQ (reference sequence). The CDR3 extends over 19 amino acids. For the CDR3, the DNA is TGTGCCAGCAGCTCGTCCCGGGCACAGGGGGCGATAGCTAATGAAAAACTGTTTTTT. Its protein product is CASSSSRAQGAIANEKLFF.